These 5 T cell receptor beta chains share one sample of origin, sequenced in a study of T cell repertoires in ileal Crohn's disease (dated by TCRdb to the late 2010s). Library generation was performed with the immunoSEQ multiplex PCR assay. Sourced from immuneACCESS, this table was stored by TCRdb with only in-frame sequences that have V and J called. A share of the clones is absent; for the studies checked, an unresolved V gene accounts for under half, and the remainder has no known explanation. The sample table shows about 17,000 clones, and around 70% are seen once. The ten largest clones capture 3.5% to 5% of the sample. In the paper's terms, the time point label means: neoterminal ileum biopsy at postoperative endoscopy, about 6 months after surgery. The sequenced sample consisted of ileal tissue. The receptors were gathered from an adult with Crohn's disease.

The chain links TRBV4-1 to TRBJ2-1, with 8 bases matching TRBD2. Germline values: CDR1 MGHRA, CDR2 YSYEKL. The CDR3 totals 15 residues. The trim removed 4 bases at V and 4 bases at J, leaving 6 bases unmatched. For the CDR3, the DNA is TGCGCCAGCAGCCCGACGGGACTAGAATACAATGAGCAGTTCTTC. It specifies CASSPTGLEYNEQFF.

The genes are TRBV2 and TRBJ1-5; 9 bases map to TRBD1. V trimming: 5 bases; J trimming: 5 bases; junction bases outside the gene matches: 4. The CDR3 covers 14 residues. The germline V gene has CDR1 SNHLY and CDR2 FYNNEI. The CDR3 spells CASSSGQGYQPQHF. The CDR3 DNA sequence: TGTGCCAGCAGTAGCGGACAGGGGTATCAGCCCCAGCATTTT.

The chain uses TRBV6-1 and TRBJ1-4, with a tentative D call TRBD1 (5 bases). CDR3 size: 13 residues. Germline CDR1 and CDR2: MNHNS and SASEGT. V was clipped by 10 bases and J by 5 bases, with 14 bases between them. The CDR3 coding sequence is TGTGCCACCCCAGACAGAACGAATGAAAAACTGTTTTTT. Translation gives CATPDRTNEKLFF.

This rearrangement joins TRBV5-1 to TRBJ2-2; the match to TRBD2 covers 13 bases. The germline V gene has CDR1 SGHRS and CDR2 YFSETQ. The CDR3 contains 19 residues. The junction had 9 bases not matched to a gene; V was cut back by 0 bases and J by 4 bases. CDR3 sequence (DNA): TGCGCCAGCAGCTTGGGTGGACTAGCGGGAGTTCGCGTCACCGGGGAGCTGTTTTTT. This codes for CASSLGGLAGVRVTGELFF.

The chain is built from TRBV7-9 and TRBJ1-1; D perhaps matches TRBD1 (6 bases). Trimming stripped 5 bases from V and 4 bases from J, with 11 bases between. Germline CDR1 reads SEHNR; CDR2 reads FQNEAQ (reference sequence). This CDR3 spans 13 amino acids. As DNA, the CDR3 is TGTGCCAGCAGCACAGAGGGGGTCACTGAAGCTTTCTTT. Amino acids: CASSTEGVTEAFF.